This T cell receptor (beta chain) was sequenced for a study of early T cells in non-severe SARS-CoV-2 infection. Germline trimming cut 3 bases from V and 6 bases from J; bases unmatched to any gene: 10. CDR3 length: 17 residues. Germline-derived CDR1 and CDR2 are MNHEY and SMNVEV (reference sequence). Attachment of unique molecular identifiers to individual cDNA molecules was performed. TCRdb re-analysed the 5' RACE reads in MiXCR, keeping a single row per CDR3 protein. The sample yields about 37,000 distinct CDR3 sequences, 5% to 6.5% seen once. This clonotype was detected ten times or more. Sequencing input: whole blood. The receptor was isolated from an adult who was a healthcare worker with PCR-confirmed SARS-CoV-2 infection or an uninfected control (not recorded which). The rearrangement joins TRBV27 to TRBJ2-1, with TRBD1 matching 11 bases. As DNA, the CDR3 is TGTGCCAGCAGTTTCTTCACCGGGACAGGGGGTAGCAATGAGCAGTTCTTC. Translating gives CASSFFTGTGGSNEQFF.